These T cell receptor beta chains were read from a single sample in a study of shared clonotypes between healthy human individuals. The data were produced by immunoSEQ multiplex PCR, yet TCRdb's version contains in-frame clones alone and is incomplete. This sample has some 690,000 clones, with roughly 88% found just once. The sequenced material came from memory CD8+ T cells from PBMCs. The receptors originated from a man younger than 35 in good health. Some clones in this sample may be carry-over from other donors' samples. CDR3s include the opening cysteine and the closing phenylalanine or tryptophan. The D gene is left open where the match is weak. Expanded clones are given a class, and other clones once, few, many or no size at all.

j_call,v_call,d_call,clone_size,cdr3_length,cdr3_nt,cdr3_aa
TRBJ2-7,TRBV28,TRBD1,medium-sized,15,TGTGCCAGCAGTTCACCGGGACAGGGTGCGAGGGAGCAGTACTTC,CASSSPGQGAREQYF
TRBJ2-7,TRBV10-2,.,.,15,TGCGCCAGCACGGACGGGGCAGGGACCTACTACGAGCAGTACTTC,CASTDGAGTYYEQYF
TRBJ2-7,TRBV13,TRBD2,.,15,TGTGCCAGCAGCTCGACTAGCGGGAGGTCCTACGAGCAGTACTTC,CASSSTSGRSYEQYF
TRBJ2-1,TRBV5-1,TRBD2,.,15,TGCGCCAGCAGCTTGATAGCGGGAGTCTACAATGAGCAGTTCTTC,CASSLIAGVYNEQFF
TRBJ2-3,TRBV27,.,.,14,TGTGCCAGCAGCTGGCACAACAGCACAGATACGCAGTATTTT,CASSWHNSTDTQYF
TRBJ2-1,TRBV11-2,.,.,16,TGTGCCAGCAGCTTCATCTTACAGTTAGCCTACAATGAGCAGTTCTTC,CASSFILQLAYNEQFF
TRBJ2-7,TRBV19,TRBD1,.,15,TGTGCCAGTAGTAAGATAAGGGACAGGGTGCACGAGCAGTACTTC,CASSKIRDRVHEQYF
TRBJ2-2,TRBV7-9,.,.,16,TGTGCCAGCATACTCTTCGTGGGACCGAACACCGGGGAGCTGTTTTTT,CASILFVGPNTGELFF
TRBJ2-2,TRBV9,.,.,17,TGTGCCAGCAGCGTAGCTCCGGGGAACTGGGATAATGGGGAGCTGTTTTTT,CASSVAPGNWDNGELFF
TRBJ2-3,TRBV7-9,.,.,14,TGTGCCAGCAGCTCATGGGGGGCTTCAGATACGCAGTATTTT,CASSSWGASDTQYF
TRBJ1-2,TRBV6-1,.,.,13,TGTGCCAGCAGTGAAGCGCAACCGGATGGCTACACCTTC,CASSEAQPDGYTF
TRBJ2-1,TRBV15,TRBD2,.,16,TGTGCCACCAGCCCGACTAGCGGGCCCACCTACAATGAGCAGTTCTTC,CATSPTSGPTYNEQFF
TRBJ2-5,TRBV9,.,.,16,TGTGCCAGCAGCGTACCCGAGTATGGGGTCGCCGAGACCCAGTACTTC,CASSVPEYGVAETQYF
TRBJ1-5,TRBV19,.,.,15,TGTGCCAGTAGTATACAAGGTTTTAGCAATCAGCCCCAGCATTTT,CASSIQGFSNQPQHF
TRBJ2-7,TRBV7-9,.,.,12,TGTGCCAGCAGTTACGGAGACTACGAGCAGTACTTC,CASSYGDYEQYF
TRBJ1-2,TRBV10-3,.,.,15,TGTGCCATCAGTGAATCCAGGTCCAGTCTCAGTGGCTACACCTTC,CAISESRSSLSGYTF
TRBJ1-1,TRBV14,.,few,13,TGTGCCAGCAGCCAAGCCGCAAACACTGAAGCTTTCTTT,CASSQAANTEAFF
TRBJ2-3,TRBV4-2,TRBD2,.,15,TGTGCCAGCAGCCAAGATAAGCGGGAATCAGATACGCAGTATTTT,CASSQDKRESDTQYF
TRBJ2-7,TRBV19,.,.,15,TGTGCCAGTAGTATAGGTCTAAATTCCTTCTACGAGCAGTACTTC,CASSIGLNSFYEQYF
TRBJ1-2,TRBV7-8,TRBD1,.,15,TGTGCCAGCAGCTTAGATCGGACAGGGACCTATGGCTACACCTTC,CASSLDRTGTYGYTF
TRBJ2-7,TRBV4-1,TRBD2,.,14,TGCGCCAGCAGCCAGGGACTAGCGGGCGGCGAGCAGTACTTC,CASSQGLAGGEQYF
TRBJ2-5,TRBV18,TRBD2,once,17,TGTGCCAGCTCACCACCGGGGCTAGCGGGGCTGCAAGAGACCCAGTACTTC,CASSPPGLAGLQETQYF
TRBJ2-2,TRBV7-9,TRBD1,.,18,TGTGCCAGCAGCATATCGGGACAGGGGGTTCGTTCGGACGGGGAGCTGTTTTTT,CASSISGQGVRSDGELFF
TRBJ2-7,TRBV7-6,.,.,17,TGTGCCAGCAGCCCTTCCACAGGGACCTGGGGAACCTACGAGCAGTACTTC,CASSPSTGTWGTYEQYF
TRBJ1-1,TRBV27,.,.,14,TGTGCCAGCAGTCCAAGGAAGCCTCACACTGAAGCTTTCTTT,CASSPRKPHTEAFF
TRBJ1-1,TRBV6-5,.,.,14,TGTGCCAGCAGTCAAAGGGGCAGTAACACTGAAGCTTTCTTT,CASSQRGSNTEAFF
TRBJ2-5,TRBV27,.,.,9,TGTGCCAGCGGGGTACCCCAGTACTTC,CASGVPQYF
TRBJ2-5,TRBV7-9,.,.,13,TGTGCCAGCAGCTTAGGTCGGCAAGAGACCCAGTACTTC,CASSLGRQETQYF
TRBJ1-5,TRBV7-9,.,.,13,TGTGCCAGCAGCCCCACGCAGGGACAGCCCCAGCATTTT,CASSPTQGQPQHF
TRBJ2-3,TRBV11-2,TRBD2,.,17,TGTGCCAGCAGCCCCTATGGACTAGCGGGAGTCGCAGATACGCAGTATTTT,CASSPYGLAGVADTQYF
TRBJ1-5,TRBV10-2,TRBD1,.,13,TGCGCCAGCACGGGACAGGTGAATCAGCCCCAGCATTTT,CASTGQVNQPQHF
TRBJ2-7,TRBV19,TRBD2,.,13,TGTGCCAGTAGACTAGCGCAAACCTACGAGCAGTACTTC,CASRLAQTYEQYF
TRBJ2-3,TRBV7-2,TRBD2,.,16,TGTGCCAGCAGCTTCGGACTAGCGGGAAGCACAGATACGCAGTATTTT,CASSFGLAGSTDTQYF
TRBJ1-2,TRBV6-5,.,.,14,TGTGCCAGCAGTTACGGGGAAACTAACTATGGCTACACCTTC,CASSYGETNYGYTF
TRBJ1-2,TRBV5-1,.,.,12,TGCGCCAGCAGAGACGGACCCTATGGCTACACCTTC,CASRDGPYGYTF
TRBJ2-1,TRBV9,TRBD1,few,17,TGTGCCAGCAGCGAGGGTTCCGGGACAGGGGGATACAATGAGCAGTTCTTC,CASSEGSGTGGYNEQFF
TRBJ1-3,TRBV28,TRBD1,.,13,TGTGCCAGCAGCCCGGGACAGGGAAACACCATATATTTT,CASSPGQGNTIYF